The present T cell receptor beta chain was sequenced within a study of CD8+ T cells in alopecia areata. Treatment in this sample: oral pan-JAK inhibitor, 5-10 mg twice daily. Cell sorting on a FACSAria was used to separate CD4+ and CD8+ T cells from the PBMCs. As the sequencing template, cDNA was produced by extracting RNA and reverse transcribing it. Clones were sequenced by immunoSEQ multiplex PCR, and TCRdb holds only the in-frame ones, with some missing. The sample gives some 200,000 clones, roughly three fifths of which show up once; approximately 3.3% is in the top ten. Germline V gene data show CDR1 as SGHRS and CDR2 as YFSETQ. V was cut by 1 base and J by 0 bases, with 3 bases left in between. This CDR3 spans 13 amino acids.

V usage is TRBV5-1 and J usage is TRBJ2-3; D call uncertain. The sequence came from a human donor with alopecia areata. The source was CD4+ T cells sorted from blood, collected at week 4, from a patient treated with tofacitinib. CDR3 amino acids: CASSLTSTDTQYF. The CDR3 nucleotides are TGCGCCAGCAGCTTGACTAGCACAGATACGCAGTATTTT.